These 25 T cell receptor beta chains share one sample of origin, sequenced in a study of blood T cells in healthy people across ages. Primers used in a second PCR of about 6 to 11 cycles were a sample-barcoded 5' primer and a J-beta primer mix. TCRdb passed the 5' RACE reads through MiXCR, listing each CDR3 protein once. This repertoire shows some 900,000 distinct CDR3 sequences, roughly 48% found once; its top ten account for around an eighth. Material for sequencing was blood. The receptors shown here come from a man aged 30 to 39 in good health.

J is TRBJ2-1 and V is TRBV5-1; TRBD2 matches at 7 bases. Losses at the gene ends were 4 bases for V and 8 bases for J; bases not matched to a gene: 12. Per germline, CDR1 SGHRS and CDR2 YFSETQ. The CDR3 consists of 15 residues. CDR3 protein: CASSPIWGRGDEQFF. The CDR3 DNA is TGCGCCAGCAGCCCTATTTGGGGCCGGGGGGATGAGCAGTTCTTC.

There are a few counts of this clonotype. The chain couples TRBV5-5 to TRBJ2-5; a possible D gene is TRBD2 (6 bases). V was cut by 3 bases and J by 0 bases, with 6 bases left in between. The CDR3 is 13 amino acids. CDR1 is SGHKS, CDR2 YYEKEE, per germline (reference sequence). CDR3: CASSWGDQETQYF. In DNA, the CDR3 is TGTGCCAGCAGCTGGGGGGACCAAGAGACCCAGTACTTC.

V gene TRBV2 combines with J gene TRBJ1-1; D gene uncertain. CDR3 length: 13 amino acids. The germline V gene encodes CDR1 SNHLY and CDR2 FYNNEI. V was shortened by 6 bases and J by 4 bases, with 12 bases between the two germline ends. The CDR3 region has the DNA TGTGCCAGCAGGGCGGAGGGAATCACTGAAGCTTTCTTT. It is translated as CASRAEGITEAFF.

The CDR3 is CASSGTGSWETQYF. CDR3 DNA: TGTGCCAGCAGTGGGACAGGGTCTTGGGAGACCCAGTACTTC. This rearrangement joins TRBV6-2 or TRBV6-3 to TRBJ2-5; 9 positions agree with TRBD1. The CDR3 sequence is 14 residues long. Trimming removed 5 bases from V and 5 bases from J; junction bases left unmatched: 6. Looked up from germline, CDR1 is MNHEY and CDR2 is SVGEGT.

The rearrangement links TRBV14 to TRBJ2-7; D is perhaps TRBD1 (6 bases). The J call may be mistaken, given a closer DNA end match to TRBJ2-5. The CDR3 loop spans 16 amino acids. The germline V gene encodes CDR1 SGHDN and CDR2 FVKESK. The CDR3: CASSQGGSGAWETQYF. Written as DNA, the CDR3 is TGTGCCAGCAGCCAAGGAGGCTCAGGGGCGTGGGAGACCCAGTACTTC.

This clonotype has just one count. The chain carries TRBV9 and TRBJ1-1, with D possibly being TRBD1 (5 bases). This CDR3 region has 15 residues. V lost 3 bases and J 3 bases, leaving 15 bases between the germline ends. The germline CDR1 and CDR2 sequences are SGDLS and YYNGEE. This CDR3 is CASSAGDSAHTEAFF. The DNA for the CDR3 is TGTGCCAGCAGCGCCGGGGACTCCGCTCACACTGAAGCTTTCTTT.

The chain employs TRBV11-3 and TRBJ1-6, with TRBD1 identical over 9 bases. V lost 5 bases to trimming and J lost 5 bases; unmatched junction nucleotides: 7. CDR1 is SGHNT and CDR2 is YENEEA in the germline V gene. The CDR3 has 16 residues. The CDR3 loop reads CASSRRRDRDNSPLHF. The CDR3 bases are TGTGCCAGCAGCCGCAGGCGGGACAGGGATAATTCACCCCTCCACTTT. The complete variable domain, with remaining parts taken from reference TRBV11-3 and TRBJ1-6, reads EAGVVQSPRYKIIEKKQPVAFWCNPISGHNTLYWYLQNLGQGPELLIRYENEEAVDDSQLPKDRFSAERLKGVDSTLKIQPAELGDSAVYLCASSRRRDRDNSPLHFGNGTRLTVT.

This clonotype has more than one count but fewer than ten. The rearrangement uses TRBV4-1 and TRBJ2-5; D not certain. The J call could be wrong; TRBJ2-7 is a better fit for the DNA end. The CDR3 extends over 15 amino acids. Germline CDR1 MGHRA, CDR2 YSYEKL. The CDR3 region is CASSQVPEFTYEQYF. The CDR3 DNA follows: TGCGCCAGCAGCCAAGTCCCTGAATTCACGTACGAGCAGTACTTC.

The rearrangement uses TRBV7-9 and TRBJ2-3; possibly TRBD1 for D (6 bases). The CDR3 runs to 17 residues. The V and J ends lost 5 bases and 2 bases respectively, with 20 bases between them. Germline V gene sequence: CDR1 SEHNR, CDR2 FQNEAQ (reference sequence). The DNA for the CDR3 is TGTGCCAGCAGCCCCTCCGGCCAGGGGTGGGTCACAGATACGCAGTATTTT. Its protein product is CASSPSGQGWVTDTQYF.

This clonotype was detected ten times or more. The J gene is TRBJ2-7, the V gene TRBV4-2, with D perhaps given as TRBD1 or TRBD2 (5 bases each). Germline lookup yields CDR1 LGHNA and CDR2 YNFKEQ. Trimming stripped 5 bases from V and 2 bases from J, with 10 bases between. CDR3 length equals 13 residues. The DNA for the CDR3 is TGTGCCAGCAGCGATCCGGGGCCCTACGAGCAGTACTTC. It specifies CASSDPGPYEQYF.

The V gene is TRBV20-1, the J gene TRBJ2-1; 10 positions match TRBD2. CDR1 is DFQATT, CDR2 SNEGSKA, per germline (reference sequence). The CDR3 is made up of 14 amino acids. CDR3 sequence reads: CSVPRTSGRGEQFF. The CDR3 nucleotides are TGCAGCGTTCCGCGGACTAGCGGCCGGGGGGAGCAGTTCTTC.

The J gene is TRBJ1-2, the V gene TRBV29-1; perhaps TRBD1 as D (6 bases). The V and J ends lost 4 bases and 5 bases respectively, with 11 bases between them. CDR3 length: 12 amino acids. Germline-derived CDR1 and CDR2 are SQVTM and ANQGSEA. The CDR3 spells CSVVGGHYGYTF. The CDR3 region has the DNA TGCAGCGTTGTAGGGGGGCATTATGGCTACACCTTC.

This clonotype has a handful of counts. The chain employs TRBV25-1 and TRBJ2-4; weak D call: TRBD2 (6 bases). The germline gives CDR1 MGHDK, CDR2 SYGVNS. The CDR3 length is 14 residues. V dropped 2 bases and J dropped 6 bases, with 11 bases sitting between them. The CDR3 spells CASSEEGLRNIQYF. CDR3 sequence (DNA): TGTGCCAGCAGTGAAGAGGGACTGAGAAACATTCAGTACTTC.

V and J are TRBV27 and TRBJ1-3; 10 bases match TRBD1. This CDR3 spans 17 amino acids. J lost 0 bases, V lost 5 bases, and 7 bases had no gene match. Germline V gene sequence: CDR1 MNHEY, CDR2 SMNVEV (reference sequence). CDR3 residues: CASSKDRGVGSGNTIYF. In DNA, the CDR3 is TGTGCCAGCAGTAAGGACAGGGGGGTAGGCTCTGGAAACACCATATATTTT.

CDR3 region: CASSQEGRSPTDTQYF. DNA of the CDR3: TGCGCCAGCAGCCAAGAGGGACGATCACCCACAGATACGCAGTATTTT. V and J are TRBV4-1 and TRBJ2-3; tentatively, D is TRBD1 or TRBD2 (5 bases each). V was pared by 0 bases and J by 2 bases, with 12 bases between. Germline V CDR1 and CDR2: MGHRA, YSYEKL. The CDR3 is 16 amino acids.

This clonotype turned up a few times. The genes are TRBV7-8 and TRBJ2-3; the match to TRBD2 covers 8 bases. Germline values: CDR1 SGHVS, CDR2 FQNEAQ. V lost 0 bases and J lost 2; bases outside the gene matches: 4. There are 16 residues in the CDR3. The DNA of the CDR3 is TGTGCCAGCAGCTTAGCGATTAGCGGGGTCACAGATACGCAGTATTTT. This codes for CASSLAISGVTDTQYF.

This clonotype was seen only a few times. J is TRBJ2-1 and V is TRBV7-2; D gene uncertain. The CDR3 extends over 16 amino acids. Germline V gene data show CDR1 as SGHTA and CDR2 as FQGNSA. Trimming pared 2 bases from V and 1 base from J, leaving 12 bases between. Here the CDR3 DNA reads TGTGCCAGCAGCTTATTTGAAACAGTGTCCTACAATGAGCAGTTCTTC. It translates to CASSLFETVSYNEQFF. Using reference TRBV7-2 and TRBJ2-1 for the parts outside the CDR3, the full variable domain is GAGVSQSPSNKVTEKGKDVELRCDPISGHTALYWYRQSLGQGLEFLIYFQGNSAPDKSGLPSDRFSAERTGGSVSTLTIQRTQQEDSAVYLCASSLFETVSYNEQFFGPGTRLTVL.

The chain couples TRBV18 to TRBJ2-1; possible D gene TRBD2, 5 bases. The germline V and J ends were trimmed by 3 bases and 3 bases, with 12 bases remaining between them. Germline V gives CDR1 KGHSH, CDR2 LQKENI. The CDR3 is made up of 15 amino acids. The CDR3 protein is CASSPGAIYYNEQFF. In nucleotides, the CDR3 is TGTGCCAGCTCACCGGGAGCAATCTACTACAATGAGCAGTTCTTC.

The V call is TRBV4-2, the J call TRBJ1-1; D ambiguous. V was cut by 2 bases and J by 2 bases, with 12 bases left in between. CDR3 size: 15 residues. Germline V gene sequence: CDR1 LGHNA, CDR2 YNFKEQ. In DNA form, the CDR3 reads TGTGCCAGCAGCCAATATAGTGGTAGAAACACTGAAGCTTTCTTT. It translates to CASSQYSGRNTEAFF.

This clonotype was picked up a small number of times. The chain has TRBV30 and TRBJ1-2, with D possibly TRBD1 on 5 matching bases. The V end lost 6 bases, the J end lost 5 bases, and 13 bases lay between the germline ends. Germline CDR1 is GTSNPN and CDR2 is SVGIG (reference sequence). The CDR3 runs to 12 residues. CDR3 nucleotides: TGTGCCTGCGCCAGGGTCCTGTATGGCTACACCTTC. This encodes CACARVLYGYTF.

The chain combines TRBV5-5 with TRBJ2-7; 8 bases are a match to TRBD1. The CDR3 totals 14 residues. Germline V gene sequence: CDR1 SGHKS, CDR2 YYEKEE (reference sequence). With 0 bases clipped from V and 3 bases from J, the junction kept 2 bases outside the gene matches. This CDR3 is CASSLEQGVYEQYF. The CDR3 DNA reads TGTGCCAGCAGCTTGGAACAGGGGGTCTACGAGCAGTACTTC.

Details on this clonotype: Germline and junction disagree at one end, which may indicate a read error. The chain recombines TRBV5-1 with TRBJ2-7, with a tentative D call TRBD2 (6 bases). Germline V CDR1 and CDR2: SGHRS, YFSETQ. This CDR3 is 14 amino acids long. For the CDR3, the DNA is TGCGCCAGCAGCTTAGGCGGGGTCTCCTACGAGCAGGACTTC. Protein product: CASSLGGVSYEQDF.

This clonotype was seen only a few times. The chain links TRBV20-1 to TRBJ2-5; D perhaps matches TRBD2 (7 bases). Germline V gene data show CDR1 as DFQATT and CDR2 as SNEGSKA (reference sequence). Trimming took 2 bases from V and 4 from J, leaving 11 bases between them. The length of the CDR3 is 13 residues. DNA of the CDR3: TGCAGTGCTAGATTCGGGGGGCCAGAGACCCAGTACTTC. This sequence encodes CSARFGGPETQYF.

This clonotype was recorded a few times. The chain links TRBV28 to TRBJ2-5, with 7 bases that match TRBD1. V lost 4 bases and J lost 2; bases outside the gene matches: 7. The CDR3 length is 15 residues. Germline CDR1 reads MDHEN; CDR2 reads SYDVKM. CDR3 loop: CASSSISDRQETQYF. As DNA, the CDR3 is TGTGCCAGCAGTTCAATTTCGGACAGGCAAGAGACCCAGTACTTC.

The CDR3 here is CASTLGRVEKLFF. The CDR3 DNA follows: TGTGCCAGCACCCTGGGGAGGGTTGAAAAACTGTTTTTT. The chain is built from TRBV7-2 and TRBJ1-4; D unclear. V dropped 7 bases and J dropped 7 bases, with 13 bases sitting between them. This CDR3 has 13 residues. The V gene's germline CDR1 is SGHTA and CDR2 FQGNSA.